This T cell receptor beta chain emerged from a study of T cells after yellow fever vaccination. Study-level points and caveats: After the booster, over 95% of CD4 and approximately 90% of CD8 primary-response clones were re-detected.

TCRdb called the 5' RACE reads again in MiXCR, with one record for every CDR3 protein. The table lists a few hundred thousand distinct CDR3 sequences, about 17% of them singletons. Losses at the gene ends were 5 bases for V and 4 bases for J; bases not matched to a gene: 7. The CDR3 spans 16 residues. Germline CDR1 and CDR2: SGHDN and FVKESK. This clonotype was picked up a small number of times. Its specificity is unknown. The source was PBMCs, collected less than 6 days after the first yellow fever vaccination. This receptor was obtained from a man aged 18-30 years who received the YFV17D yellow fever vaccine. The chain recombines TRBV14 with TRBJ2-1; 11 bases match TRBD2. The DNA for the CDR3 is TGTGCCAGCAGCTTTTTGGGACTAGCGGATTACAATGAGCAGTTCTTC. Protein product: CASSFLGLADYNEQFF.